The TCR beta chain under discussion was sequenced for a study of shared clonotypes between healthy human individuals. Study-level results: Generation of non-shared clonotypes was less probable than generation of clonotypes shared by all four donors. With few donors, the genetic and exposure-history diversity represented was limited.

Produced via immunoSEQ multiplex PCR; TCRdb's table is partial and in-frame only. The sample lists about 2 million clones, approximately 94% occurring once. CD45RO-negative, CCR7-selected cells formed the naive CD8 fraction, which excluded terminally differentiated effector memory CD45RA+ cells. Worth noting for this clone: Its antigen remains unidentified.

Germline lookup yields CDR1 SGHVS and CDR2 FQNEAQ. Trimming took 2 bases from V and 7 from J, leaving 9 bases between them. The CDR3 is made up of 13 amino acids. Material: naive CD8+ T cells sorted from blood. This chain connects TRBV7-8 to TRBJ2-1; D ambiguous. This clonotype was sampled from a man younger than 35 in good health. The CDR3 loop is CASSLSSTNEQFF. As DNA, the CDR3 is TGTGCCAGCAGCTTAAGTTCAACTAATGAGCAGTTCTTC. Combining the CDR3 with reference TRBV7-8 and TRBJ2-1 gives the whole variable domain GAGVSQSPRYKVAKRGQDVALRCDPISGHVSLFWYQQALGQGPEFLTYFQNEAQLDKSGLPSDRFFAERPEGSVSTLKIQRTQQEDSAVYLCASSLSSTNEQFFGPGTRLTVL.